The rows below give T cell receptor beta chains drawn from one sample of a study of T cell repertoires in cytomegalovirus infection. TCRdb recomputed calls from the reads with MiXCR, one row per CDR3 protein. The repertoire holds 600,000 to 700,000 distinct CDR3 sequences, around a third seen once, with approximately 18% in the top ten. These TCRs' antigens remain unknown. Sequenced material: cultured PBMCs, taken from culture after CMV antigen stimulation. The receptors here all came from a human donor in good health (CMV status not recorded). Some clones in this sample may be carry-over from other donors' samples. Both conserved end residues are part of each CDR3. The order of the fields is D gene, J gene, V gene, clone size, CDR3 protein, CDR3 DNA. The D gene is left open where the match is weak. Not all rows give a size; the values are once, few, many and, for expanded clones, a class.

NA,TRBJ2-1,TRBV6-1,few,CASSEVLSDNEQFF,TGTGCCAGCAGTGAAGTTTTATCGGACAATGAGCAGTTCTTC
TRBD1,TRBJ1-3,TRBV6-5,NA,CASTDGDRVRGNTIYF,TGTGCCAGCACAGACGGGGACAGGGTACGAGGAAACACCATATATTTT
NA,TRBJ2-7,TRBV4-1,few,CASSPREQGNEQYF,TGCGCCAGCAGCCCGCGGGAACAGGGCAACGAGCAGTACTTC
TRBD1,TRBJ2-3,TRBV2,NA,CASSDLGDRGRDTQYF,TGTGCCAGCAGTGATTTAGGGGACAGGGGGCGGGATACGCAGTATTTT
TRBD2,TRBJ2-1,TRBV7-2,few,CASSLNSGGAANEQFF,TGTGCCAGCAGCTTAAATAGCGGGGGGGCGGCCAATGAGCAGTTCTTC
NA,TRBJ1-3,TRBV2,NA,CASSAEAGVGNTIYF,TGTGCCAGCAGTGCTGAAGCGGGAGTCGGAAACACCATATATTTT
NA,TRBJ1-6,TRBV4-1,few,CASSQDLGPNSPLHF,TGCGCCAGCAGCCAAGACCTAGGTCCGAATTCACCCCTCCACTTT
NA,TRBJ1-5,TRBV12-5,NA,CASGLGPGSNQPQHF,TGTGCTAGTGGTTTGGGACCCGGGAGCAATCAGCCCCAGCATTTT
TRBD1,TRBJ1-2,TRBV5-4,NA,CASSYSTGADGYTF,TGTGCCAGCAGTTACTCGACAGGGGCGGATGGCTACACCTTC
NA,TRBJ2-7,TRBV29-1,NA,CSVVRDGPYEQYF,TGCAGCGTTGTACGGGACGGACCCTACGAGCAGTACTTC
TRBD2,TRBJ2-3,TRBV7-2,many,CASSPAGTSGSDTQYF,TGTGCCAGCAGCCCGGCCGGGACTAGCGGTTCAGATACGCAGTATTTT
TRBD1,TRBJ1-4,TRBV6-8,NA,CASSDGTATNEKLFF,TGTGCCAGCAGTGACGGGACAGCAACTAATGAAAAACTGTTTTTT
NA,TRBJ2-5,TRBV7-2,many,CASSRRDIRQETQYF,TGTGCCAGCAGCCGCAGGGACATCCGCCAAGAGACCCAGTACTTC
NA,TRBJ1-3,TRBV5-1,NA,CASSLSGDGNTIYF,TGCGCCAGCAGCTTGTCAGGAGATGGAAACACCATATATTTT
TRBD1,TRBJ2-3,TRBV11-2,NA,CASSLRGETGTGGSDTQYF,TGTGCCAGCAGCCTAAGGGGGGAGACCGGGACAGGGGGCTCAGATACGCAGTATTTT
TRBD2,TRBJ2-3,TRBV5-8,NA,CASSLRAGASTDTQYF,TGTGCCAGCAGCTTGCGAGCGGGGGCTAGCACAGATACGCAGTATTTT
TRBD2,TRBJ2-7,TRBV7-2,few,CASSSGTRDEQYF,TGTGCCAGCAGCTCCGGGACTAGGGACGAGCAGTACTTC
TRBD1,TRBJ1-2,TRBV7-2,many,CASSSDWTGINYGYTF,TGTGCCAGCAGCTCCGACTGGACAGGGATTAACTATGGCTACACCTTC
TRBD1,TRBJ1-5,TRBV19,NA,CASRIDRGLGNNQPQHF,TGTGCCAGTAGGATTGACAGGGGGCTTGGAAACAATCAGCCCCAGCATTTT
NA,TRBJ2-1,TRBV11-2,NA,CASSPNLGTEQFF,TGTGCCAGCAGCCCCAACCTAGGGACTGAGCAGTTCTTC
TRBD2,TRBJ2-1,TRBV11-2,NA,CASSLGPSGYNEQFF,TGTGCCAGCAGCTTAGGTCCTAGCGGCTACAATGAGCAGTTCTTC
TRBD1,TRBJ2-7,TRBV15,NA,CAPHQDRVGDEQYF,TGTGCCCCACACCAGGACAGGGTGGGTGACGAGCAGTACTTC
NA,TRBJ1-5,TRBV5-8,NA,CASSVRPGGEPQHF,TGTGCCAGCAGCGTACGACCGGGAGGGGAGCCCCAGCATTTT
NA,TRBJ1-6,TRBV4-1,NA,CARIHHYNSPLHF,TGCGCCAGGATACACCACTATAATTCACCCCTCCACTTT
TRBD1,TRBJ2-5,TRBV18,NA,CASSPLGPGGEETQYF,TGTGCCAGCTCACCACTAGGACCAGGGGGCGAAGAGACCCAGTACTTC
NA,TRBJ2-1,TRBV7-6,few,CASSLGGSGDNEQFF,TGTGCCAGCAGCTTAGGGGGTTCAGGGGACAATGAGCAGTTCTTC
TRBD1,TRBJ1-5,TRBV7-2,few,CASTFGQGEGQPQHF,TGTGCCAGCACCTTTGGACAGGGGGAGGGTCAGCCCCAGCATTTT
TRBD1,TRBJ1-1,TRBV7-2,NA,CASSPNRQGGGLNTEAFF,TGTGCCAGCAGCCCCAACCGACAGGGAGGAGGACTGAACACTGAAGCTTTCTTT
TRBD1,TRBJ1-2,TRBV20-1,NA,CSPIDPGQSYYGYTF,TGCAGCCCTATCGACCCGGGACAGTCTTACTATGGCTACACCTTC
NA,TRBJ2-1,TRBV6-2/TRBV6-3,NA,CASSPGRAPYNEQFF,TGTGCCAGCAGTCCGGGCAGGGCCCCCTACAATGAGCAGTTCTTC
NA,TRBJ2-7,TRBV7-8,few,CASSLVGLAVIYEQYF,TGTGCCAGCAGCTTAGTCGGCCTAGCTGTCATCTACGAGCAGTACTTC
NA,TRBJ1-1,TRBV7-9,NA,CASSQGQGRNTEAFF,TGTGCCAGCAGCCAAGGGCAGGGGAGGAACACTGAAGCTTTCTTT
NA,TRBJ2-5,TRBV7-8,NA,CASSLIGHRQETQYF,TGTGCCAGCAGCTTGATCGGACATAGACAAGAGACCCAGTACTTC
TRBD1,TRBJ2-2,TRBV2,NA,CASSQGQARTGELFF,TGTGCCAGCAGCCAAGGACAGGCGAGGACCGGGGAGCTGTTTTTT
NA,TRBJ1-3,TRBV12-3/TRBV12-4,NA,CASSFYDTIYF,TGTGCCAGCAGTTTTTACGACACCATATATTTT
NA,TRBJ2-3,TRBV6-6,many,CASSYSGRDTQYF,TGTGCCAGCAGCTACTCCGGACGCGATACGCAGTATTTT
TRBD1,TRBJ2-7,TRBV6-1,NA,CASRATGGRYEQYF,TGTGCCAGCAGAGCCACAGGGGGCCGGTACGAGCAGTACTTC
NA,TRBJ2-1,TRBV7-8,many,CASSKRLGPKNEQFF,TGTGCCAGCAGCAAGAGACTAGGGCCCAAGAATGAGCAGTTCTTC
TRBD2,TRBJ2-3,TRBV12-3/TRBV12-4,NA,CASSFSGESTDTQYF,TGTGCCAGCAGTTTTAGCGGGGAAAGCACAGATACGCAGTATTTT
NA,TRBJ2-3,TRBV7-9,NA,CASSPGTTQYF,TGTGCCAGCAGCCCAGGGACTACGCAGTATTTT
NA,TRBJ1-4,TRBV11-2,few,CASSFWLDEKLFF,TGTGCCAGCAGCTTTTGGTTGGATGAAAAACTGTTTTTT
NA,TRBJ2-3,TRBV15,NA,CATSTPGRRTDTQYF,TGTGCCACCAGCACCCCAGGGCGGAGGACAGATACGCAGTATTTT